The entry below describes one TCR beta chain. Its antigen is as yet unknown. The data are from a study of Ad26.COV2.S vaccination and SARS-CoV-2 variants. For the study at large: Into the muscle, Ad26.COV2.S was dosed once or twice, 56 days apart. The study's findings and limits: The authors reported substantial breadth in spike-specific CD8+ and CD4+ T cell responses after vaccination.

Clones were sequenced by immunoSEQ multiplex PCR, and TCRdb holds only the in-frame ones, with some missing. The data show about 320,000 clones, 86% seen once. The V gene's germline CDR1 is MNHNS and CDR2 SASEGT. CDR3 length equals 16 residues. Unmatched junction bases numbered 11, after V lost 4 bases and J lost 8 bases. Regarding treatment: some 19 received Ad26.COV2.S at low or high dose, single or two shots; roughly five received placebo; per-sample allocation not given. All samples were drawn on day 63, counting from the first vaccine or placebo injection. This person who donated was an adult of 18-55 years in Boston.

The chain combines TRBV6-1 with TRBJ2-1; TRBD2 aligns across 10 bases. The TCR sequence derives from a person aged 18-60 years who received the Ad26.COV2.S COVID-19 vaccine or a placebo. Source: peripheral blood, taken in a trial of Ad26.COV2.S vaccine versus placebo. The CDR3 nucleotides are TGTGCCAGCAGTGTCGCCCCAGCGGGGGGGCCGCATGAGCAGTTCTTC. Encoded protein: CASSVAPAGGPHEQFF.